This TCR beta chain is from a study of Ad26.COV2.S vaccination and SARS-CoV-2 variants. Study-wide findings and caveats: Recipients given vaccine exceeded placebo recipients in spike-specific TCR breadth.

Produced via immunoSEQ multiplex PCR; TCRdb's table is partial and in-frame only. The sample has hundreds of thousands of clones; roughly 87% are singletons. V gave up 4 bases and J gave up 6 bases, with 16 bases separating them. Germline CDR1 is SGHRS and CDR2 is YFSETQ. CDR3 length: 15 amino acids. Details on this clone: Antigen: not known.

Treatment noted: roughly 18 received Ad26.COV2.S at low or high dose, single or two shots; about 5 received placebo; per-sample allocation not given. Sampling was done on day 63 after the first vaccine or placebo injection. This person who donated was an adult of 18-55 years in Boston. The chain combines TRBV5-1 with TRBJ1-4; no definite D call. This specimen consisted of peripheral blood, obtained in a trial of Ad26.COV2.S vaccine versus placebo. The sequence derives from a person between 18 and 65 years old who received the Ad26.COV2.S COVID-19 vaccine or a placebo. Here the CDR3 DNA reads TGCGCCAGCAGCCTGGACTTGGGCAGTGATGAAAAACTGTTTTTT. Its protein is CASSLDLGSDEKLFF. The full variable domain, completed using reference TRBV5-1 and TRBJ1-4, is KAGVTQTPRYLIKTRGQQVTLSCSPISGHRSVSWYQQTPGQGLQFLFEYFSETQRNKGNFPGRFSGRQFSNSRSEMNVSTLELGDSALYLCASSLDLGSDEKLFFGSGTQLSVL.